This entry is about one T cell receptor (beta chain). Its specific antigen is unknown. No base-level quality is on record; no much larger clone is a single base apart. This sample's time point label indicates: approximately 25 months on ibrutinib. For TCR beta library preparation, about 2.2 micrograms of genomic DNA were extracted from the cryopreserved PBMCs. Longitudinal blood samples from CLL patients on ibrutinib monotherapy were analyzed using high-throughput TCR beta sequencing. The patients took part in an open-label, single-center phase 2 trial of ibrutinib monotherapy. These data are taken from a study of cytotoxic CD8 clonotypes in ibrutinib-treated CLL (dated by TCRdb to the early 2020s). Broadly, across the study: The cohort had 11 relapsed/refractory and under 16 treatment-naive patients; 17 were IGHV unmutated. Of the 85 to 90 participants in the trial, about two dozen had longitudinal samples available. Every sample from remission and from progressive disease was obtained while the patients were still on ibrutinib. Cryopreserved peripheral blood mononuclear cells were collected at three points: before therapy, at response, and at either sustained remission or disease progression. Samples averaged approximately 250,000 productive templates and some 91,000 productive rearrangements. Responses were partial in approximately 24 patients and complete in 2; after median 68 months follow-up, some 15 stayed in remission and roughly twelve progressed. Response samples were taken after a median of 12 months on treatment, ranging from 6 to 36 months. Broad study findings and their caveats: Clonality rose at ibrutinib response, remained stable during sustained remission, and dropped back toward baseline at progression. Public clonotypes were rare and either shrank or stayed stable during treatment, and the rise in clonality at ibrutinib response reflected expansion of private clonotypes. Baseline clonality exceeded that of age-matched healthy donors and correlated strongly with circulating CD8+ T-cell counts. Sampling times were not matched between patients in sustained remission and patients whose disease was progressing, and lymph node repertoires were not examined.

A MiSeq instrument was used for deep resolution sequencing, which targeted depths ranging from 1 in 1 million up to 1 in 200,000 T cells, with coverage averaging 10x for each clonotype. The immunoSEQ hsTCRB Kit was used to generate TCR beta libraries. The published analysis was carried out like this. The data were analyzed with ImmunoSEQ Analyzer and ImmunoSEQ Data Assistant, and V, D and J gene assignments followed IMGT definitions. Clonality, which ranges from 0 to 1, was calculated by subtracting the normalized Shannon entropy of productive rearrangement frequencies from one. Public clonotype analysis was restricted to overrepresented clonotypes comprising at least 0.05% of each patient's repertoire. Thirteen age-matched healthy donor repertoires from immuneACCESS were used as controls for clonality. TCRdb took this table from immuneACCESS and kept in-frame rearrangements with V and J called. Such tables lack part of the clones; where checked against another copy, unresolved V genes explain under half of the gap, and the rest is unexplained. V, J and clone size derive from that table, while D and trimming were established from the DNA sequence. The sample table shows some 100,000 clones, and 58% are seen once. About 39% of the sample is taken by the ten largest.

This receptor was obtained from a human donor with chronic lymphocytic leukemia. The specimen was PBMCs, collected after 24 months of ibrutinib treatment.

The nucleotides are TGTGCCAGCAGCCTCGGAGAGGGGAGCTATGGCTACACCTTC. It codes for CASSLGEGSYGYTF. The V and J genes are TRBV7-2 and TRBJ1-2; the best D guess is TRBD1, with 5 bases matching. The germline V gene provides CDR1 SGHTA and CDR2 FQGNSA. Measured from the cysteine to the phenylalanine, the CDR3 is 14 residues long. The retained sequence is limited to the CDR3, 42 bases, with the frame set at the first base. V sheds 5 bases and J sheds 4 bases, leaving 14 bases between their ends.